The 11 T cell receptor beta chains given below trace back to one sample, sequenced in a study of T cell changes during pregnancy in multiple sclerosis. Sequencing used immunoSEQ multiplex PCR; TCRdb keeps in-frame clones, though not all of them. The profile shows 90,000 to 130,000 clones, 92% of them singletons. The sample here was peripheral blood, taken in the third trimester of pregnancy. All receptors come from a female donor with multiple sclerosis, enrolled in a pregnancy study.

The chain has TRBV10-1 and TRBJ2-7; the match to TRBD2 covers 11 bases. V shed 0 bases and J 3 bases; nucleotides not matched to a gene: 7. From germline, CDR1 is WNHNN and CDR2 SYGVQD (reference sequence). The CDR3 is made up of 17 amino acids. CDR3 loop: CASSESKGLAGVYEQYF. The CDR3 nucleotides read TGCGCCAGCAGTGAGTCCAAAGGACTAGCGGGTGTCTACGAGCAGTACTTC.

V is TRBV27 and J is TRBJ1-2, with D unresolved. The CDR3 contains 13 residues. Germline CDR1 reads MNHEY; CDR2 reads SMNVEV (reference sequence). V shed 2 bases and J shed 6 bases, with 10 bases lying between them. The chain's CDR3 is CASSLGPGNGYTF. CDR3 bases: TGTGCCAGCAGTTTAGGGCCAGGAAATGGCTACACCTTC.

V is TRBV2 and J is TRBJ1-4; the D gene is possibly TRBD1 (5 bases). Germline values: CDR1 SNHLY, CDR2 FYNNEI. The CDR3 spans 14 residues. V was shortened by 4 bases and J by 7 bases, with 13 bases between the two germline ends. CDR3 protein: CASSAIREGEKLFF. DNA for the CDR3: TGTGCCAGCAGTGCGATCAGGGAGGGTGAAAAACTGTTTTTT.

J is TRBJ2-5 and V is TRBV5-4, with 15 bases lining up with TRBD2. CDR1 and CDR2 from the germline V gene are SGHNT and YYREEE (reference sequence). There are 16 residues in the CDR3. With V trimmed by 4 bases and J by 5 bases, 6 bases remained unmatched. In nucleotides, the CDR3 is TGTGCCAGCAGCCTGGGACTAGCGGGGGGTCGGGAGACCCAGTACTTC. Residues: CASSLGLAGGRETQYF.

The gene calls are TRBV18 and TRBJ1-4; tentatively, D is TRBD1 (6 bases). This CDR3 spans 14 amino acids. Germline values: CDR1 KGHSH, CDR2 LQKENI. Trimming stripped 2 bases from V and 8 bases from J, with 12 bases between. CDR3 residues: CASSPRGGEEKLFF. CDR3 in DNA: TGTGCCAGCTCACCAAGGGGGGGCGAAGAAAAACTGTTTTTT.

This clone was detected once. The rearrangement joins TRBV19 to TRBJ2-1; 12 bases line up with TRBD2. Germline V gene lookup returns CDR1 LNHDA and CDR2 SQIVND (reference sequence). With V trimmed by 5 bases and J by 9 bases, 8 bases remained unmatched. This CDR3 spans 15 amino acids. CDR3 amino acids: CASSALAGGPGEQFF. The CDR3 region has the DNA TGTGCCAGTAGTGCCCTAGCGGGGGGGCCCGGTGAGCAGTTCTTC.

The CDR3 loop reads CASSPPLDNTGELFF. CDR3 nucleotides: TGTGCCAGCAGCCCGCCACTAGATAACACCGGGGAGCTGTTTTTT. The chain links TRBV5-4 to TRBJ2-2, with D perhaps TRBD2 (5 bases). Trimming took off 4 bases at V and 2 bases at J, with 12 bases between the two ends. CDR1 SGHNT and CDR2 YYREEE come from the germline V gene (reference sequence). This CDR3 has 15 amino acids.

The V gene is TRBV11-1, the J gene TRBJ1-3; 7 bases match TRBD1. There are 14 residues in the CDR3. Germline CDR1 SGHAT, CDR2 FQDESV (reference sequence). The V and J ends lost 3 bases and 3 bases, in that order; junction bases with no gene match: 2. CDR3 coding DNA: TGTGCCAGCAGCTTCGGGACAGATGGAAACACCATATATTTT. It yields the protein CASSFGTDGNTIYF.

The CDR3 here is CASSLELENPSINTEAFF. The DNA of the CDR3 is TGTGCCAGCAGCTTAGAGTTGGAGAATCCAAGTATAAACACTGAAGCTTTCTTT. The chain recombines TRBV7-6 with TRBJ1-1; D remains ambiguous. This CDR3 has 18 residues. Trimming cost V 1 base and J 2 bases, with 20 bases left between them. Germline lookup yields CDR1 SGHVS and CDR2 FNYEAQ.

The CDR3 here is CASSLVASGNRDTQYF. The CDR3 region has the DNA TGTGCCAGCAGCTTAGTGGCTAGCGGGAACCGGGATACGCAGTATTTT. This chain uses TRBV7-2 with TRBJ2-3, with 9 bases identical to TRBD2. The germline V gene encodes CDR1 SGHTA and CDR2 FQGNSA. V was clipped by 1 base and J by 6 bases; unmatched bases: 8. The CDR3 is made up of 16 amino acids.

This clone turned up a few times. This chain joins TRBV30 and TRBJ2-3, with D unclear. This CDR3 contains 12 residues. Between the trimmed V and J ends, which lost 1 base and 2 bases, there was a span of 4 bases. From germline, CDR1 is GTSNPN and CDR2 SVGIG (reference sequence). The CDR3 DNA is TGTGCCTGGAGTGGACTCACAGATACGCAGTATTTT. It specifies CAWSGLTDTQYF.